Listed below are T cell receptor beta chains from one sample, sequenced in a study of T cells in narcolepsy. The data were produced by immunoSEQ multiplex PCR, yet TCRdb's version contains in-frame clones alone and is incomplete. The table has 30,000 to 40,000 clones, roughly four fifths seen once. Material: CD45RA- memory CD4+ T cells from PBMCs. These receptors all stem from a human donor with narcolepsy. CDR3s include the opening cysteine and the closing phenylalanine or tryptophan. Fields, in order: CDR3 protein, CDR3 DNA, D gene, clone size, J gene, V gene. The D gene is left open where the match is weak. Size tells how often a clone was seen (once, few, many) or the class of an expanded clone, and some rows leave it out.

CASSPEQANTEAFF,TGTGCCAGCTCACCTGAACAGGCTAACACTGAAGCTTTCTTT,.,.,TRBJ1-1,TRBV18
CASSLGRVAFF,TGTGCCAGCAGCTTAGGAAGGGTCGCTTTCTTT,.,.,TRBJ1-1,TRBV7-2
CASSLDPVRYSGNTIYF,TGCGCCAGCAGCTTGGACCCCGTACGCTACTCTGGAAACACCATATATTTT,.,.,TRBJ1-3,TRBV5-1
CASSIGPGRTYEQYF,TGTGCCAGTAGTATAGGTCCGGGACGGACATACGAGCAGTACTTC,.,.,TRBJ2-7,TRBV19
CASSIHSGEKLFF,TGTGCCAGTAGTATACACAGTGGCGAAAAACTGTTTTTT,.,.,TRBJ1-4,TRBV19
CASSYSTGAEAFF,TGTGCCAGCAGTTACTCGACGGGGGCTGAAGCTTTCTTT,.,.,TRBJ1-1,TRBV6-6
CASSRSGSAYEQYF,TGTGCCAGTAGTCGGAGCGGGTCAGCCTATGAGCAGTACTTC,.,.,TRBJ2-7,TRBV19
CASRPGQGGMQYF,TGTGCCAGCAGACCGGGACAGGGGGGAATGCAGTACTTC,TRBD1,.,TRBJ2-7,TRBV6-5
CASSSPGQPADEQYF,TGTGCCAGCAGTTCACCGGGACAGCCCGCCGACGAGCAGTACTTC,TRBD1,few,TRBJ2-7,TRBV6-1
CASTLLTVYNEQFF,TGTGCCAGCACCCTCCTTACAGTCTACAATGAGCAGTTCTTC,.,once,TRBJ2-1,TRBV6-1
CASSDRGYANTGELFF,TGTGCCAGTAGTGACCGGGGATACGCGAACACCGGGGAGCTGTTTTTT,.,.,TRBJ2-2,TRBV19
CASSQFATGAYEQYF,TGTGCCAGCAGCCAATTCGCGACAGGAGCCTACGAGCAGTACTTC,.,.,TRBJ2-7,TRBV16
CASSQQGPITEAFF,TGTGCCAGCAGTCAACAGGGACCGATCACTGAAGCTTTCTTT,.,.,TRBJ1-1,TRBV6-1
CASSLFSSDRGADYGYTF,TGTGCCAGCAGTTTATTCTCTTCAGACAGGGGTGCGGACTATGGCTACACCTTC,TRBD1,few,TRBJ1-2,TRBV28
CASSLKPSDEQYF,TGTGCCAGCAGCTTAAAACCCAGCGACGAGCAGTACTTC,.,.,TRBJ2-7,TRBV7-3
CASSLSRVQPQHF,TGTGCCAGCAGTTTAAGCAGGGTACAGCCCCAGCATTTT,.,.,TRBJ1-5,TRBV28
CASSYGKGEDQPQHF,TGTGCCAGCAGTTACGGGAAGGGGGAAGATCAGCCCCAGCATTTT,.,.,TRBJ1-5,TRBV6-6
CASSVLRVTGNTIYF,TGTGCCAGCAGTGTCTTACGGGTGACTGGAAACACCATATATTTT,.,medium-sized,TRBJ1-3,TRBV6-1
CASFSPRNRNTDTQYF,TGTGCCAGCTTCTCTCCCCGGAACAGAAACACAGATACGCAGTATTTT,.,.,TRBJ2-3,TRBV27
CASSGSVSGDGYTF,TGTGCCAGCTCAGGGTCGGTATCCGGGGATGGCTACACCTTC,.,.,TRBJ1-2,TRBV18
CASSFSGAGTGSSYEQYF,TGTGCCAGCAGCTTTTCCGGGGCCGGGACAGGGAGCTCCTACGAGCAGTACTTC,TRBD1,few,TRBJ2-7,TRBV11-2
CASSVAGTGSDTQYF,TGTGCCAGCAGCGTAGCAGGGACAGGGTCAGATACGCAGTATTTT,TRBD1,.,TRBJ2-3,TRBV9
CASKRDHTDTQYF,TGTGCCAGCAAACGGGACCACACAGATACGCAGTATTTT,.,few,TRBJ2-3,TRBV6-1
CASSLYQNTIYF,TGTGCCAGCAGTTTATACCAAAACACCATATATTTT,.,.,TRBJ1-3,TRBV28
CASSLFSGRGRNSPLHF,TGTGCCAGCAGTTTATTTTCGGGGAGGGGTAGGAATTCACCCCTCCACTTT,.,.,TRBJ1-6,TRBV28
CASSLGRGNEKLFF,TGTGCCAGCAGTTTAGGCAGGGGCAATGAAAAACTGTTTTTT,.,few,TRBJ1-4,TRBV27
CASTRDPTDTQYF,TGTGCGAGCACCCGGGACCCCACAGATACGCAGTATTTT,.,.,TRBJ2-3,TRBV9
CASSAEGRGDGYTF,TGTGCCAGCAGCGCAGAGGGCAGGGGAGATGGCTACACCTTC,.,.,TRBJ1-2,TRBV7-9
CASSTNRAEAFF,TGTGCCAGCAGTACGAACAGGGCCGAAGCTTTCTTT,.,.,TRBJ1-1,TRBV28
CASSLGRKAEAFF,TGCGCCAGCAGCTTGGGACGGAAGGCTGAAGCTTTCTTT,.,few,TRBJ1-1,TRBV5-1
CASSQDRSTDTQYF,TGTGCCAGCAGCCAAGATCGCTCCACAGATACGCAGTATTTT,.,.,TRBJ2-3,TRBV14
CASSFGTGTPQHF,TGTGCCAGCAGCTTTGGGACAGGGACCCCCCAGCATTTT,TRBD1,few,TRBJ1-5,TRBV11-3
CASSGGTRPDTQYF,TGTGCCAGCAGTGGCGGGACTCGGCCTGATACGCAGTATTTT,.,.,TRBJ2-3,TRBV6-5
CASSLDLFRSSGANVLTF,TGTGCCAGCAGCTTAGACCTTTTCCGGAGCTCTGGGGCCAACGTCCTGACTTTC,.,.,TRBJ2-6,TRBV7-2
CASSLVGLAGPFTDTQYF,TGCGCCAGCAGCTTGGTCGGACTAGCGGGACCGTTCACAGATACGCAGTATTTT,TRBD2,.,TRBJ2-3,TRBV5-1
CAWSVRSMGLTGELFF,TGTGCCTGGAGTGTACGCAGTATGGGTCTCACCGGGGAGCTGTTTTTT,.,.,TRBJ2-2,TRBV30
CASSRGAFNYGYTF,TGTGCCAGCTCACGGGGGGCGTTTAACTATGGCTACACCTTC,.,.,TRBJ1-2,TRBV18
CATSRDQGRKFAHEQFF,TGTGCCACCAGCAGAGATCAGGGACGGAAGTTTGCCCATGAGCAGTTCTTC,.,.,TRBJ2-1,TRBV15
CASSLPARTTDTQYF,TGTGCCAGCAGTCTACCCGCCCGGACCACAGATACGCAGTATTTT,.,.,TRBJ2-3,TRBV28
CASSLGPNEAFF,TGTGCCAGCAGCCTGGGACCCAATGAAGCTTTCTTT,.,.,TRBJ1-1,TRBV14
CASMGWGAGDSNQPQHF,TGTGCCAGTATGGGGTGGGGCGCAGGGGATAGCAATCAGCCCCAGCATTTT,.,few,TRBJ1-5,TRBV19
CAANGGQGFSEQYF,TGTGCCGCCAACGGGGGCCAGGGCTTTTCCGAGCAGTACTTC,.,once,TRBJ2-7,TRBV28
CASSKGTVGGIQYF,TGTGCCAGCAGCAAAGGGACCGTTGGGGGCATTCAGTACTTC,.,.,TRBJ2-4,TRBV11-2
CASSLETTVTQYF,TGTGCCAGCAGCTTGGAGACAACGGTTACCCAGTACTTC,.,.,TRBJ2-5,TRBV5-4
CASSQETSAGELFF,TGTGCCAGCAGCCAAGAGACGAGCGCCGGGGAGCTGTTTTTT,.,.,TRBJ2-2,TRBV4-2
CASSFPLGHEQFF,TGTGCCAGCAGCTTCCCACTAGGACATGAGCAGTTCTTC,.,.,TRBJ2-1,TRBV7-6
CASSFRRLGENTEAFF,TGTGCCAGCAGTTTTAGGAGGTTGGGGGAAAACACTGAAGCTTTCTTT,.,.,TRBJ1-1,TRBV28
CASSPNRGRGGGYTF,TGTGCCAGCAGCCCTAATAGGGGTAGGGGAGGCGGCTACACCTTC,.,.,TRBJ1-2,TRBV7-8
CASSSGAPYGYTF,TGTGCCAGCAGCTCCGGGGCCCCCTATGGCTACACCTTC,.,.,TRBJ1-2,TRBV28
CASRGQGRMQETQYF,TGTGCCAGCAGGGGACAGGGGAGGATGCAAGAGACCCAGTACTTC,TRBD1,.,TRBJ2-5,TRBV5-4
CASRTGTGGLPPHEQYF,TGTGCCAGCAGGACCGGGACAGGGGGCCTTCCTCCCCACGAGCAGTACTTC,TRBD1,.,TRBJ2-7,TRBV28
CASIKSLPGKTYGYTF,TGTGCCAGCATTAAATCCTTACCAGGAAAGACCTATGGCTACACCTTC,.,.,TRBJ1-2,TRBV5-4
CASSFRRGGQETQYF,TGTGCCAGCAGTTTCCGGAGGGGGGGGCAAGAGACCCAGTACTTC,.,.,TRBJ2-5,TRBV6-5
CASSAPGTSGRGGELFF,TGTGCCAGCAGCGCCCCCGGGACTAGCGGGAGAGGCGGGGAGCTGTTTTTT,TRBD2,.,TRBJ2-2,TRBV7-8
CASSGRGSAGNTIYF,TGTGCCAGCAGCGGAAGGGGGTCCGCTGGAAACACCATATATTTT,.,few,TRBJ1-3,TRBV7-6